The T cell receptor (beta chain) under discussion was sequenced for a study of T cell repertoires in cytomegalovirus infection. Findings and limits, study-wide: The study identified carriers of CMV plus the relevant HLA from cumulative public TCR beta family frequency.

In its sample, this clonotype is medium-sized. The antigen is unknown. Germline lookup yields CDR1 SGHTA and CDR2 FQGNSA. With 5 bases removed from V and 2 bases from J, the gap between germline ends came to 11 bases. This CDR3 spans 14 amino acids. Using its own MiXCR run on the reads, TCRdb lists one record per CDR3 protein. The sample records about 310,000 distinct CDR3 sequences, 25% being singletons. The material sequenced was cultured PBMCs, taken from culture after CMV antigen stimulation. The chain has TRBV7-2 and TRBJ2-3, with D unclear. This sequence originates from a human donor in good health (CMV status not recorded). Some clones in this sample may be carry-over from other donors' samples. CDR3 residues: CASSNYLTTDTQYF. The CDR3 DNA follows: TGTGCCAGCAGCAACTATCTGACCACAGATACGCAGTATTTT.